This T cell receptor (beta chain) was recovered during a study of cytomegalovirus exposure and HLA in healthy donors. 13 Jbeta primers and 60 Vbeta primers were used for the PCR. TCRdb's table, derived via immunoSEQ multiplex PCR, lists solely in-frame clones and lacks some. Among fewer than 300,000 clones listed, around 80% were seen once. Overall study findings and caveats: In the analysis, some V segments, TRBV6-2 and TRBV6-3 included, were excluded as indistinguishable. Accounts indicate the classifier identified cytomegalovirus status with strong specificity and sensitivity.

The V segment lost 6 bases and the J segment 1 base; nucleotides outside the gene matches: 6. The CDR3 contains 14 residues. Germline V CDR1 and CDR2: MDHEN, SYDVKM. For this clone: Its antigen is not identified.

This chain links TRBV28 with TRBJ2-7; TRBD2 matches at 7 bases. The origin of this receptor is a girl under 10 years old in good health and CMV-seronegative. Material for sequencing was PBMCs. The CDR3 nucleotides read TGTGCCAGCAGGGGGACTACCCTATCCTACGAGCAGTACTTC. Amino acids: CASRGTTLSYEQYF.